The T cell receptor (beta chain) under discussion was sequenced for a study of T cell repertoires in cytomegalovirus infection. Study details: It was the public TCR beta signatures that indicated both CMV infection and matching HLA type. Broader study findings: Summed public TCR beta family frequency identified CMV carriers bearing the relevant HLA. Ex vivo, HLA-C-restricted CMV-specific TCR beta clonotypes prevailed over the rest of the response.

Looked up from germline, CDR1 is SEHNR and CDR2 is FQNEAQ (reference sequence). The CDR3 loop spans 14 amino acids. Trimming took 5 bases from V and 8 from J; bases not matched to a gene: 8. As regards this clonotype: What it binds is unknown.

MiXCR, applied by TCRdb to the reads, yields one record per CDR3 protein. This sample yields 250,000 or so distinct CDR3 sequences, of which around 15% are seen a single time; less than 60% belongs to the top ten. The V gene is TRBV7-9, the J gene TRBJ1-2, with 10 bases aligning to TRBD1. This TCR was recovered from a human donor in good health (CMV status not recorded). Some clones in this sample may be carry-over from other donors' samples. Source material: CD8+ T cells from PBMCs. The CDR3 nucleotides are TGTGCCAGCAGCCCAAGACAGGGGGCGAAGGGCTACACCTTC. Residues: CASSPRQGAKGYTF.